This TCR beta chain was sequenced for a study of T-cell reconstitution after alpha-beta-depleted transplantation in children. Preparation of the TCRbeta library was carried out with unique molecular identifiers. TCRdb reprocessed the PCR reads via MiXCR and lists one record per CDR3 protein. The sample records about 980,000 distinct CDR3 sequences, about 29% being singletons. Study-wide results and caveats: The main origin of T-cell counts and diversity one year after transplant was newly produced T cells. After transplant, high TCRbeta diversity at day 60 in some patients arose from surviving recipient T cells and thymic progenitors.

For this clonotype: The antigen is unknown.

The CDR3 length is 12 residues. Trimming took off 7 bases at V and 5 bases at J, with 13 bases between the two ends. Germline lookup yields CDR1 SQVTM and CDR2 ANQGSEA. This receptor was taken from a boy under two years old who had a stem cell transplant for SCID, so the T cells may come from the graft donor. Sequences were derived from PBMCs, mostly from graft donor cells, sampled 360 days after TCRalphabeta/CD19-depleted stem cell transplant. The gene calls are TRBV29-1 and TRBJ2-3; a possible D gene is TRBD1 (5 bases). CDR3 nucleotides: TGCAGCGCCCCTGACAGTTTAGATACGCAGTATTTT. Encoded protein: CSAPDSLDTQYF.